Following are 5 T cell receptor beta chains from one sample sequenced in a study of cytomegalovirus exposure and HLA in healthy donors. TCRdb's copy holds only in-frame clones and misses some; the assay was immunoSEQ multiplex PCR. The table records about 360,000 clones, 75% to 90% of them present only once. The sequenced sample was PBMCs. The receptors were gathered from a woman aged 18-29 years in good health and CMV-seronegative.

The CDR3 DNA is TGTGCCAGCAGGGTCGGGGGGTATAGCAATCAGCCCCAGCATTTT. It is translated as CASRVGGYSNQPQHF. The chain recombines TRBV6-1 with TRBJ1-5; weak D call: TRBD1 (5 bases). From germline, CDR1 is MNHNS and CDR2 SASEGT. Trimming pared 6 bases from V and 0 bases from J, leaving 12 bases between. The CDR3 has 15 amino acids.

The gene calls are TRBV28 and TRBJ2-7, with 7 bases aligning to TRBD1. Germline V gene lookup returns CDR1 MDHEN and CDR2 SYDVKM. There are 11 residues in the CDR3. V lost 10 bases and J lost 7; bases outside the gene matches: 7. The CDR3 protein is CATPRGLEQYF. The DNA of the CDR3 is TGTGCCACTCCAAGGGGGCTGGAGCAGTACTTC.

This chain uses TRBV21-1 with TRBJ1-5; TRBD1, the table's D call, lacks a check against the DNA. TRBV21-1 is recorded as a pseudogene. The CDR3 contains 17 residues. This chain's CDR3 is CASSPWDRGLRNQPQHF. CDR3 bases: TGTGCCAGCAGCCCCTGGGACAGGGGGCTTCGCAATCAGCCCCAGCATTTT.

The rearrangement links TRBV28 to TRBJ2-3; tentatively, D is TRBD1 (6 bases). Trimming left V 6 bases short and J 3 bases short, with 19 bases between. The CDR3 has 16 residues. In germline, CDR1 is MDHEN, CDR2 SYDVKM. This CDR3 reads CASSRRLGTGTDTQYF. The CDR3 region has the DNA TGTGCCAGCAGCCGTCGACTCGGTACAGGGACAGATACGCAGTATTTT.

This sequence joins TRBV7-7 and TRBJ2-2; D might be TRBD1 (6 bases). This CDR3 is built from 14 residues. V lost 3 bases and J 4 bases, leaving 9 bases between the germline ends. Germline assignment: CDR1 SSHAT and CDR2 FNYEAQ (reference sequence). CDR3 DNA sequence: TGTGCCAGCAGCTTGACAGGCCCCACCGGGGAGCTGTTTTTT. Its protein is CASSLTGPTGELFF.